Below, one T cell receptor beta chain is given with its context. Authors' analysis steps: Estimates of nucleated cell counts were drawn from the amplification of reference gene primers. Generated by immunoSEQ multiplex PCR, the TCRdb table keeps only in-frame clones and is missing some. That table supplies the V and J calls and clone size; D and trimming were determined from the DNA. The repertoire holds about 210,000 clones, 65% to 85% seen once, with around 4% in the top ten. Individuals drawn from 20 to 30 US areas were about 18 to 90 years old. The sample comes from a study of blood T cell repertoires in COVID-19. Study in general: Collection of acute and convalescent COVID-19 samples took place in the United States, Italy and Spain.

The CDR3 is 15 residues long. The germline CDR1 and CDR2 sequences are SGHRS and YFSETQ. V was pared by 2 bases and J by 8 bases, with 7 bases of the junction left unmatched. The source of this sequence is a man aged 25 to 45 with acute COVID-19. The rearrangement links TRBV5-1 to TRBJ1-4; TRBD1 agrees at 9 bases. The sample taken for sequencing was PBMCs or T cells enriched from blood (not recorded which). The CDR3 DNA reads TGCGCCAGCAGCTTAACCGGGACAGGGACAGAAAAACTGTTTTTT. Its protein is CASSLTGTGTEKLFF.